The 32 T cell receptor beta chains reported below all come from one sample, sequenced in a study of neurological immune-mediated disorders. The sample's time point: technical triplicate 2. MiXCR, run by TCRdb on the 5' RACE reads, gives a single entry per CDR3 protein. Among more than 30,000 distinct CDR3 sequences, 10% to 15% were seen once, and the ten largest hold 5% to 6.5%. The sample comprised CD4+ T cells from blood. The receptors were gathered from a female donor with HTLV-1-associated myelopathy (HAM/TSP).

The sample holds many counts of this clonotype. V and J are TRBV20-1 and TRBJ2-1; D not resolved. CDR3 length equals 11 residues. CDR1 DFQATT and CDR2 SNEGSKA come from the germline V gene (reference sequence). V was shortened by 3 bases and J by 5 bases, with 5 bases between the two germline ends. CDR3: CSASTHNEQFF. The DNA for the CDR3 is TGCAGTGCTAGCACCCACAATGAGCAGTTCTTC.

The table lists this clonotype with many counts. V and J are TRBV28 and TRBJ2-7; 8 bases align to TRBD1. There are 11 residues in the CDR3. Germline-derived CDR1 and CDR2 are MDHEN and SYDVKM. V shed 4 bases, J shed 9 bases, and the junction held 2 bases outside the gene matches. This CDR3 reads CASSSTGGQYF. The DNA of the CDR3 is TGTGCCAGCAGTTCAACAGGGGGGCAGTACTTC.

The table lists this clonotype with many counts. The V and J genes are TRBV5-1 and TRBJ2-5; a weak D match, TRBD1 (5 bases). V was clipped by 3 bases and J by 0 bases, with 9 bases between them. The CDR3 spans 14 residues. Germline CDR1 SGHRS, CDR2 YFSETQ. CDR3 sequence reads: CASSSQGNQETQYF. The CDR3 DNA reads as TGCGCCAGCAGCTCGCAGGGAAACCAAGAGACCCAGTACTTC.

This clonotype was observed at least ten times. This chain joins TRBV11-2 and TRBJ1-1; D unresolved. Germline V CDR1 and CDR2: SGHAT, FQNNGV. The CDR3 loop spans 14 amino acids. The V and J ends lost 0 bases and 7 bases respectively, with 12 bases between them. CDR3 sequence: CASSLDPGFGEAFF. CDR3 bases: TGTGCCAGCAGCTTAGATCCGGGCTTCGGTGAAGCTTTCTTT.

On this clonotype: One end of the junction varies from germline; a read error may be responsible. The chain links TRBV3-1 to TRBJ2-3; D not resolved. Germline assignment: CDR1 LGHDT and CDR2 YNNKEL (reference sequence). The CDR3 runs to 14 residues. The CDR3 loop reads CASIQTVTTDTQYF. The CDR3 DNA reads TGTGCCAGCATCCAAACGGTCACCACAGATACGCAGTATTTT.

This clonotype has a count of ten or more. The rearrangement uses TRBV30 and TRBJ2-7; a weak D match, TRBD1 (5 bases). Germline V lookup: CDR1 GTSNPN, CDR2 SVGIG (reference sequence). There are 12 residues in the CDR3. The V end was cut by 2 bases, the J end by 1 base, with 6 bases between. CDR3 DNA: TGTGCCTGGAGTCCAGGGTCCTACGAGCAGTACTTC. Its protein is CAWSPGSYEQYF.

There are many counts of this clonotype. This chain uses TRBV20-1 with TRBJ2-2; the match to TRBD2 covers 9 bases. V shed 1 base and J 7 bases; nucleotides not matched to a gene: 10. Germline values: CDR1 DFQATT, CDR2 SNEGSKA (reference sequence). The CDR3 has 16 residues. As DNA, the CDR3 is TGCAGTGCTAGAGTCGTTAGCGGGAGTGGGCACGGGGAGCTGTTTTTT. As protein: CSARVVSGSGHGELFF.

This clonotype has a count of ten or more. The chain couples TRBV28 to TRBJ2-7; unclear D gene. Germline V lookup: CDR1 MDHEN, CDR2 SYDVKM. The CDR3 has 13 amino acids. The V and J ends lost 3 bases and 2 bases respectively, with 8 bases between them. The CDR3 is CASSFLDPYEQYF. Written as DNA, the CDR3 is TGTGCCAGCAGTTTTCTAGACCCCTACGAGCAGTACTTC.

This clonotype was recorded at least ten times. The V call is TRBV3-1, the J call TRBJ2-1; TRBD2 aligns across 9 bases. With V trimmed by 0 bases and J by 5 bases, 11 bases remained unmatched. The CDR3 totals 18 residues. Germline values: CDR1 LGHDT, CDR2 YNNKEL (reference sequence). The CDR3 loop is CASSQDLTSGRPDNEQFF. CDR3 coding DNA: TGTGCCAGCAGCCAAGATCTGACTAGCGGCAGACCCGACAATGAGCAGTTCTTC.

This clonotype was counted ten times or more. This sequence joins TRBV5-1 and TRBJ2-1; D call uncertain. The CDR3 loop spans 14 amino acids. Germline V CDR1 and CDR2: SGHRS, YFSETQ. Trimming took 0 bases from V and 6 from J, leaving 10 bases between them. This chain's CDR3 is CASSLVGTTNEQFF. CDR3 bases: TGCGCCAGCAGCTTGGTTGGTACGACCAATGAGCAGTTCTTC.

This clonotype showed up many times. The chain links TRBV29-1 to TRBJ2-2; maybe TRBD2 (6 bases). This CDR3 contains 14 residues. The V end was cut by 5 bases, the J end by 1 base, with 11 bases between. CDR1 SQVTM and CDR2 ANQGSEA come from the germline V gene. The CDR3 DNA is TGCAGCGTTTCAACTAGCCTGAACACCGGGGAGCTGTTTTTT. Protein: CSVSTSLNTGELFF.

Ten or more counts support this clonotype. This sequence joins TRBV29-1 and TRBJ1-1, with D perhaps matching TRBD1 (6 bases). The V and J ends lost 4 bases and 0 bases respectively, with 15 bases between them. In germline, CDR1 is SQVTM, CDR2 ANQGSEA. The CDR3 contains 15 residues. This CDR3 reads CSVGTGAFMNTEAFF. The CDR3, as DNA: TGCAGCGTTGGAACGGGGGCTTTCATGAACACTGAAGCTTTCTTT. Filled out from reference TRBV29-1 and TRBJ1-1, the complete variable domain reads SAVISQKPSRDICQRGTSLTIQCQVDSQVTMMFWYRQQPGQSLTLIATANQGSEATYESGFVIDKFPISRPNLTFSTLTVSNMSPEDSSIYLCSVGTGAFMNTEAFFGQGTRLTVV.

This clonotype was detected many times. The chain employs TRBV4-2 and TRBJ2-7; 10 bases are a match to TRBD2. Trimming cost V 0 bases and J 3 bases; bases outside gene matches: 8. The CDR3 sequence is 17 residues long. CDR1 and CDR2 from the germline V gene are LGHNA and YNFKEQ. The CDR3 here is CASSQEPLLAGIYEQYF. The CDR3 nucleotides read TGTGCCAGCAGCCAAGAGCCCCTACTAGCGGGGATCTACGAGCAGTACTTC.

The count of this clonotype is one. The CDR3 DNA reads TGTGCCAGCAGCTTAGCGGGGACCGGAGAGATGTTTTTT. The encoded protein is CASSLAGTGEMFF. The chain employs TRBV2 and TRBJ2-2, with TRBD2 matching over 8 bases. Losses at the gene ends were 6 bases for V and 15 bases for J; bases not matched to a gene: 12. CDR3 length: 13 amino acids. Germline CDR1 SNHLY, CDR2 FYNNEI.

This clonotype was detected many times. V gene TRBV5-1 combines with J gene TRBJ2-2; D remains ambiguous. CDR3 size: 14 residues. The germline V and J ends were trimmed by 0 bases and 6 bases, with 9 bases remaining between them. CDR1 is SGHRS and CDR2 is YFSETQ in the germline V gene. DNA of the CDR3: TGCGCCAGCAGCTTGGACCCAGGCCCCGGGGAGCTGTTTTTT. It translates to CASSLDPGPGELFF.

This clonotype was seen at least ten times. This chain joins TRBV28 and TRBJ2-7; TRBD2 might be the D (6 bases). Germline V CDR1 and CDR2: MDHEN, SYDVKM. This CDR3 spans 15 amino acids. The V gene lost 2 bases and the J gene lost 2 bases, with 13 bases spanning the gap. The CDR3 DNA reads TGTGCCAGCAGTTTAAGTGGCGGGGCCACCTACGAGCAGTACTTC. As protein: CASSLSGGATYEQYF.

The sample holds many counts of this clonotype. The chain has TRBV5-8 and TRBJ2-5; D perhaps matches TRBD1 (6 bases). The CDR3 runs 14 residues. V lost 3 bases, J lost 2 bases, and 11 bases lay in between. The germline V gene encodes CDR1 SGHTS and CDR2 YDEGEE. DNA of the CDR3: TGTGCCAGCAGCTACCGACAGGCACAAGAGACCCAGTACTTC. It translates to CASSYRQAQETQYF.

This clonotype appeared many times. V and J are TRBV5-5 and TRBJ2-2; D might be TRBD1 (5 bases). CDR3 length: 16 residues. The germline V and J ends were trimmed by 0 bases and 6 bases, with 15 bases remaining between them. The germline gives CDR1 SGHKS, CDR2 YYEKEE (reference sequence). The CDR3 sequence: CASSLGGAGWAGELFF. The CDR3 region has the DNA TGTGCCAGCAGCTTGGGGGGCGCCGGGTGGGCCGGGGAGCTGTTTTTT.

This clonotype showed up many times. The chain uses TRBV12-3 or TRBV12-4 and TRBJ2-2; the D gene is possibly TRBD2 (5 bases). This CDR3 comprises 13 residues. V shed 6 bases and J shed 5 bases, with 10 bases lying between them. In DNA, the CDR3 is TGTGCCAGCAGCCCGGGGAAAACCGGGGAGCTGTTTTTT. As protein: CASSPGKTGELFF.

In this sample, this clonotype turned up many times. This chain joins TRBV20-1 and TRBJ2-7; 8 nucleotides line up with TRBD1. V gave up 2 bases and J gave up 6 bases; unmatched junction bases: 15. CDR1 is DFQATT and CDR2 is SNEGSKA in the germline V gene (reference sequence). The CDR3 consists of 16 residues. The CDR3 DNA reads TGCAGTGCTAGACAAAACCCCGGGACAGGTAACTTCGAGCAGTACTTC. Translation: CSARQNPGTGNFEQYF.

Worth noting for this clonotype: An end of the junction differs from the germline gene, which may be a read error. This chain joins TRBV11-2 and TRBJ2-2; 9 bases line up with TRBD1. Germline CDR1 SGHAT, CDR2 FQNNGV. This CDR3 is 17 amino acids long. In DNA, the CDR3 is TGTGCCAGCAGCTTAGATGTGACAGGGGGAAGGACCGCGGAGCTGTTTTTT. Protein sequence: CASSLDVTGGRTAELFF.

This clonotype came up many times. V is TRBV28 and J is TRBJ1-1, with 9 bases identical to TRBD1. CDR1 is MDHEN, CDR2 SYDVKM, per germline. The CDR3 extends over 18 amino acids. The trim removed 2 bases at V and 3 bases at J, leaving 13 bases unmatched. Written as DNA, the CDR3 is TGTGCCAGCAGTTTACGCCCGGGGACAGGGACCAAGGACACTGAAGCTTTCTTT. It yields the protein CASSLRPGTGTKDTEAFF. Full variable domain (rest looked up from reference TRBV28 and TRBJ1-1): DVKVTQSSRYLVKRTGEKVFLECVQDMDHENMFWYRQDPGLGLRLIYFSYDVKMKEKGDIPEGYSVSREKKERFSLILESASTNQTSMYLCASSLRPGTGTKDTEAFFGQGTRLTVV.

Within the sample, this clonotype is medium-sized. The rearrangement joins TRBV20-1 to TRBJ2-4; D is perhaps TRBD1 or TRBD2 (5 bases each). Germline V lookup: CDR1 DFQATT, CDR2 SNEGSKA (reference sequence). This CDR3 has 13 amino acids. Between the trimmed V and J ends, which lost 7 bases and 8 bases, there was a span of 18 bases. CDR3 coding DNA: TGCAGTGTGGGGGTGGTACCCATGGACATTCAGTACTTC. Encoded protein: CSVGVVPMDIQYF.

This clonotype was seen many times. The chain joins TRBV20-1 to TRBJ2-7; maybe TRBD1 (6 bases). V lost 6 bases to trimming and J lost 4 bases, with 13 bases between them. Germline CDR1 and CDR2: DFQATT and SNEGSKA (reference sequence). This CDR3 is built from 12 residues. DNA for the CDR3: TGCAGTGCAACTCGCGACAGGTACGAGCAGTACTTC. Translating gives CSATRDRYEQYF.

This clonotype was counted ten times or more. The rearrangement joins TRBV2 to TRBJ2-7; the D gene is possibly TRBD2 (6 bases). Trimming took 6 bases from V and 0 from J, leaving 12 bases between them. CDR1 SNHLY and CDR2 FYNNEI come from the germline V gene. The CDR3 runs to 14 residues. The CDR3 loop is CASRAGTYSYEQYF. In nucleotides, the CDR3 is TGTGCCAGCAGGGCCGGGACTTACTCCTACGAGCAGTACTTC. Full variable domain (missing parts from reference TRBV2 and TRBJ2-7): EPEVTQTPSHQVTQMGQEVILRCVPISNHLYFYWYRQILGQKVEFLVSFYNNEISEKSEIFDDQFSVERPDGSNFTLKIRSTKLEDSAMYFCASRAGTYSYEQYFGPGTRLTVT.

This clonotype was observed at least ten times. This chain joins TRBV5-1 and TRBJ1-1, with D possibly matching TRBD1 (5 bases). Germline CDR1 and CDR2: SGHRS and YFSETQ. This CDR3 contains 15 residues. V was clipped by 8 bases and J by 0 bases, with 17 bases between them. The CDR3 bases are TGCGCCAGTCGGTCAACAGGTGGGATGAACACTGAAGCTTTCTTT. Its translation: CASRSTGGMNTEAFF. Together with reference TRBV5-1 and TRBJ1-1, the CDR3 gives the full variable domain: KAGVTQTPRYLIKTRGQQVTLSCSPISGHRSVSWYQQTPGQGLQFLFEYFSETQRNKGNFPGRFSGRQFSNSRSEMNVSTLELGDSALYLCASRSTGGMNTEAFFGQGTRLTVV.

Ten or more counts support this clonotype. The CDR3 region is CAIRGTEDEAFF. The CDR3 DNA is TGTGCCATCAGAGGGACAGAAGATGAAGCTTTCTTT. This chain connects TRBV10-3 to TRBJ1-1; 7 bases fit TRBD1. V shed 6 bases, J shed 7 bases, and the junction held 5 bases outside the gene matches. Germline-derived CDR1 and CDR2 are ENHRY and SYGVKD. The CDR3 length is 12 residues.

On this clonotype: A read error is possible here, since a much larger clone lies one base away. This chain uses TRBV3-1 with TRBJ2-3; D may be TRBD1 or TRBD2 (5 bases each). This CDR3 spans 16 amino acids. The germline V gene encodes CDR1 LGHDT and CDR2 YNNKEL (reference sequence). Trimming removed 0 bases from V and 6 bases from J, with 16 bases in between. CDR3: CASSQDSGTGTDTQYF. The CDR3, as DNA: TGTGCCAGCAGCCAAGATTCCGGGACGGGAACGGATACGCAGTATTTT.

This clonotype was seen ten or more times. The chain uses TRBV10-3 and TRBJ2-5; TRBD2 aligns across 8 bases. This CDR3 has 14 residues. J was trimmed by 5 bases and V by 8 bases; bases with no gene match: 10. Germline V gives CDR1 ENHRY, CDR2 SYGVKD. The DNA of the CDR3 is TGTGCCATCCGGGGGGGGCCGATCGCTGAGACCCAGTACTTC. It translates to CAIRGGPIAETQYF.

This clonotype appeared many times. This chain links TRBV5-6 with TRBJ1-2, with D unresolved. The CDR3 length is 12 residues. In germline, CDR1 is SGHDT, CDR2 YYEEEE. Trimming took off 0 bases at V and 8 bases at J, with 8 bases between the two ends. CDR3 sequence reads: CASSLGARGYTF. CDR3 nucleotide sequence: TGTGCCAGCAGCTTGGGGGCGCGCGGCTACACCTTC.

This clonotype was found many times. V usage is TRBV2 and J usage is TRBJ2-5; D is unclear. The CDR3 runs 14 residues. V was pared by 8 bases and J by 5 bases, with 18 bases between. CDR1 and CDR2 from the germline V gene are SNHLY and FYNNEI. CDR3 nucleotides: TGTGCCAGCTCGGCCGCGGCAGGCAGGGAGACCCAGTACTTC. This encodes CASSAAAGRETQYF.

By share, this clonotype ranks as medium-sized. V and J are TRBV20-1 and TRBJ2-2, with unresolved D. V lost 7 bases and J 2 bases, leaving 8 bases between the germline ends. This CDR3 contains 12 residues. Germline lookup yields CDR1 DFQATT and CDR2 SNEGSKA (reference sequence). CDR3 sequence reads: CSVGPNTGELFF. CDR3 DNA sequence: TGCAGTGTGGGTCCTAACACCGGGGAGCTGTTTTTT.